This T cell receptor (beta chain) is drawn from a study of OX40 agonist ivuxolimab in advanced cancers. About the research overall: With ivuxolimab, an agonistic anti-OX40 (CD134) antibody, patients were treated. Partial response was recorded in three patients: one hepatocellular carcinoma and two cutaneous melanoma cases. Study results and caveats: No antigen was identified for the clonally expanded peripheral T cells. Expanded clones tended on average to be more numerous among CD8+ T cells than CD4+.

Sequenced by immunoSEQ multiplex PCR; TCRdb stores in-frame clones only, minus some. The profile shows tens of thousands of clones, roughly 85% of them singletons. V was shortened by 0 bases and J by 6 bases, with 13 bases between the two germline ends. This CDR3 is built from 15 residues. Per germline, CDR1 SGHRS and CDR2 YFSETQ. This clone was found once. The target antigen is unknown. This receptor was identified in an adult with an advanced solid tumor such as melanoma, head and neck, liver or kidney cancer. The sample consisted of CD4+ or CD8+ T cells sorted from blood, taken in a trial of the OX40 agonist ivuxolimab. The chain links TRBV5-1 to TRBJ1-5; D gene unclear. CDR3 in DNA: TGCGCCAGCAGCTTGGAGGGTAGGGATGGTCAGCCCCAGCATTTT. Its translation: CASSLEGRDGQPQHF.